This T cell receptor (beta chain) was captured by sequencing in a study of T cell responses to AZD1222 COVID-19 vaccine. Study outcomes and limitations: Scientists sampled the repertoires only once the peak T cell response had passed. Only five or six people who got AZD1222 tested seropositive at baseline. Spike-specific TCR breadth and depth grew following two AZD1222 doses. The sample set comprised mostly white British donors with more females, and clonal diversity was possibly underestimated.

In its sample, this clone was seen once. Its specificity is unknown. TCRdb keeps only in-frame clones here, not all; method: immunoSEQ multiplex PCR. The top ten hold 3% to 4% of the sample, which has roughly 150,000 clones, more than 70% seen once. Trimming shortened V by 6 bases and J by 0 bases, and 12 bases separated the two germline ends. The CDR3 is made up of 15 amino acids. Germline CDR1 is MNHEY and CDR2 is SVGEGT. The receptor was isolated from an adult in good health. The rearrangement links TRBV6-2 or TRBV6-3 to TRBJ1-5; no clear D gene. The sample consisted of peripheral blood, taken on day 0 of MenACWY control vaccination. The CDR3 loop is CASSPQRNSNQPQHF. The CDR3 DNA reads as TGTGCCAGCAGCCCCCAGAGAAATAGCAATCAGCCCCAGCATTTT.